The sequence of this T cell receptor (beta chain) was determined in a study of T cells expressing NK-cell markers. Whole-study context: It was sorted CD3+CD56+NKG2C+, CD3+CD56+NKG2C- and CD3+CD56-NKG2C+ T cells that supplied the TCR beta repertoires. Seropositivity for HCMV was found in seven of the eight sequenced donors, with one seronegative. Study findings and constraints: Dominant NKG2C+ clonotypes made up roughly 1.0-7.0% of CD8+ T cells in about six donors.

This CDR3 contains 13 residues. The germline V gene has CDR1 DFQATT and CDR2 SNEGSKA (reference sequence). Of note for this clonotype: Its antigen is unidentified.

Reprocessing the 5' RACE reads, TCRdb reports a single entry for every CDR3 protein and omits DNA. The table counts 350,000 to 450,000 distinct CDR3 sequences; roughly 5.2% lies in the top ten. The chain links TRBV20-1 to TRBJ1-1; TCRdb reports TRBD1, a call that lacks DNA to check it against. This TCR was sampled from a man aged 18-69 years in good health. Sequenced: blood T cells: a sorted CD56 or NKG2C T cell subset, CD4+ or CD8+ T cells, or bulk PBMC T cells (not recorded which). CDR3 sequence: CSADRGRVTEAFF.